These 19 T cell receptor beta chains share one sample of origin, sequenced in a study of siplizumab effects on memory and regulatory T cells. Using immunoSEQ multiplex PCR, the repertoire was profiled, and TCRdb retains in-frame clones only, with some absent. Of 100,000 or so clones listed, around 92% are singletons. Sequences were obtained from Tregs sorted from blood. These receptors were taken from a human donor in good health.

This clone was found a few times. The chain couples TRBV6-6 to TRBJ2-2; 7 bases are shared with TRBD2. The CDR3 is 14 amino acids. Trimming at V came to 4 bases and at J to 4 bases, leaving 3 bases not matched to a gene. The V gene's germline CDR1 is MNHNY and CDR2 SVGAGI (reference sequence). The CDR3 spells CASSWGRATGELFF. Here the CDR3 DNA reads TGTGCCAGCAGTTGGGGGAGGGCCACCGGGGAGCTGTTTTTT.

The chain couples TRBV4-1 to TRBJ1-2, with D tentatively TRBD1 (5 bases). Per the germline V gene, CDR1 is MGHRA and CDR2 is YSYEKL. There are 16 residues in the CDR3. V was shortened by 0 bases and J by 4 bases, with 15 bases between the two germline ends. In DNA, the CDR3 is TGCGCCAGCAGCCAAGACGAGCCGAGACAGCGCTATGGCTACACCTTC. Translation gives CASSQDEPRQRYGYTF.

This clone was observed a single time. This sequence joins TRBV19 and TRBJ1-5; 8 nucleotides match TRBD1. CDR3 length: 15 residues. J lost 0 bases, V lost 8 bases, and 6 bases had no gene match. CDR1 and CDR2 from the germline V gene are LNHDA and SQIVND (reference sequence). The CDR3 DNA reads as TGTGCCAGTGGGACAGGCGGAAATAGCAATCAGCCCCAGCATTTT. Protein product: CASGTGGNSNQPQHF.

The chain combines TRBV2 with TRBJ2-5; the match to TRBD2 covers 7 bases. Germline CDR1 SNHLY, CDR2 FYNNEI. The ends lost 6 bases at V and 5 bases at J; junction bases unmatched: 6. The CDR3 has 13 residues. CDR3: CASRGEGLETQYF. The CDR3 nucleotides read TGTGCCAGCAGGGGGGAGGGCCTGGAGACCCAGTACTTC.

As to this clone: One end of the junction does not line up with germline, which may come from a read error. The chain uses TRBV9 and TRBJ2-7; 9 bases are shared with TRBD2. CDR1 SGDLS and CDR2 YYNGEE come from the germline V gene. This CDR3 has 14 residues. The CDR3 region has the DNA TGTGCCAGCAGCCCCTTAGCGGGGGCCTACGGGCAGTACTTC. Translated, it gives CASSPLAGAYGQYF.

V usage is TRBV27 and J usage is TRBJ1-1; possibly TRBD1 for D (6 bases). V was clipped by 5 bases and J by 2 bases, with 18 bases between them. The CDR3 length is 16 residues. CDR1 and CDR2 (germline): MNHEY, SMNVEV (reference sequence). DNA of the CDR3: TGTGCCAGCAGTAAACCCGGGACACAAGCTAACACTGAAGCTTTCTTT. As protein: CASSKPGTQANTEAFF.

The chain uses TRBV19 and TRBJ2-1; D remains unclear. CDR3 length: 15 amino acids. Germline CDR1 reads LNHDA; CDR2 reads SQIVND (reference sequence). Deletions cut 9 bases from V and 7 bases from J, with 22 bases between. The CDR3 DNA sequence: TGTGCCAGCGGAACTGGCGAACTGCCGAGGAATGAGCAGTTCTTC. Its protein is CASGTGELPRNEQFF. Looking up the rest from reference TRBV19 and TRBJ2-1 gives the full variable domain: DGGITQSPKYLFRKEGQNVTLSCEQNLNHDAMYWYRQDPGQGLRLIYYSQIVNDFQKGDIAEGYSVSREKKESFPLTVTSAQKNPTAFYLCASGTGELPRNEQFFGPGTRLTVL.

Notes on this clone: The junction departs from the called germline gene at one end, perhaps through a read error. The rearrangement uses TRBV2 and TRBJ2-3, with 7 bases lining up with TRBD2. Germline loops: CDR1 SNHLY, CDR2 FYNNEI. The CDR3 runs to 16 residues. CDR3 residues: CASREEIFGGTDTQYF. The DNA of the CDR3 is TGTGCCAGCAGGGAAGAGATCTTCGGGGGGACAGATACGCAGTATTTT.

This sequence joins TRBV19 and TRBJ2-1; TRBD2 matches 7 bases. The germline CDR1 and CDR2 sequences are LNHDA and SQIVND (reference sequence). Germline trimming cut 4 bases from V and 7 bases from J; bases unmatched to any gene: 10. This CDR3 contains 15 residues. The CDR3 DNA sequence: TGTGCCAGTAGTACTCCTAGCGGCAGTAGGAATGAGCAGTTCTTC. Protein sequence: CASSTPSGSRNEQFF.

This clone was recorded once. This chain links TRBV4-2 with TRBJ1-1, with TRBD1 matching over 7 bases. This CDR3 comprises 15 residues. J gave up 5 bases and V 0 bases, and 6 bases lay outside the gene matches. Germline V CDR1 and CDR2: LGHNA, YNFKEQ. CDR3 nucleotide sequence: TGTGCCAGCAGCCAAGATAGGGGGCTGGGGACTGAAGCTTTCTTT. Amino acid sequence: CASSQDRGLGTEAFF.

Written as DNA, the CDR3 is TGTGCCAGCAGTTGGCCGACTAGCGGGAGGGCCGACGGTCTCTACGAGCAGTACTTC. The encoded protein is CASSWPTSGRADGLYEQYF. This sequence joins TRBV6-7 and TRBJ2-7; 14 bases are shared with TRBD2. TRBV6-7 is an ORF, with its function uncertain. V trimming: 4 bases; J trimming: 3 bases; junction bases outside the gene matches: 14. The CDR3 totals 19 residues.

The chain has TRBV19 and TRBJ1-1; D uncertain. V lost 1 base and J lost 5, with 11 bases in between. The CDR3 length is 14 residues. The germline gives CDR1 LNHDA, CDR2 SQIVND (reference sequence). CDR3 amino acids: CASSIGWQLTEAFF. The CDR3 DNA reads as TGTGCCAGTAGTATAGGATGGCAGCTTACTGAAGCTTTCTTT. Full variable domain (rest looked up from reference TRBV19 and TRBJ1-1): DGGITQSPKYLFRKEGQNVTLSCEQNLNHDAMYWYRQDPGQGLRLIYYSQIVNDFQKGDIAEGYSVSREKKESFPLTVTSAQKNPTAFYLCASSIGWQLTEAFFGQGTRLTVV.

This clone was recorded once. The chain uses TRBV25-1 and TRBJ1-4; the D is unclear. Germline CDR1 reads MGHDK; CDR2 reads SYGVNS. This CDR3 is built from 11 residues. V was shortened by 6 bases and J by 14 bases, with 13 bases between the two germline ends. This chain's CDR3 is CASRSARRLFF. Here the CDR3 DNA reads TGTGCCAGCAGAAGTGCCCGGAGGCTGTTTTTT.

This sequence joins TRBV28 and TRBJ2-2, with no clear D. The germline V gene has CDR1 MDHEN and CDR2 SYDVKM. V was clipped by 10 bases and J by 1 base, with 7 bases between them. The CDR3 is made up of 12 amino acids. The CDR3 spells CATKGNTGELFF. Here the CDR3 DNA reads TGTGCCACTAAGGGGAACACCGGGGAGCTGTTTTTT. The variable domain in full, with the rest retrieved from reference TRBV28 and TRBJ2-2, is DVKVTQSSRYLVKRTGEKVFLECVQDMDHENMFWYRQDPGLGLRLIYFSYDVKMKEKGDIPEGYSVSREKKERFSLILESASTNQTSMYLCATKGNTGELFFGEGSRLTVL.

V is TRBV5-1 and J is TRBJ2-2; 7 bases align to TRBD1. The CDR3 loop spans 15 amino acids. CDR1 is SGHRS and CDR2 is YFSETQ in the germline V gene. The J segment lost 2 bases and the V segment lost 7 bases, leaving 8 bases of the junction unmatched. CDR3 sequence (DNA): TGCGCCAGCCGGAGACAGGGTTCAAACACCGGGGAGCTGTTTTTT. This encodes CASRRQGSNTGELFF.

J is TRBJ1-5 and V is TRBV19; the D gene is possibly TRBD1 (5 bases). The CDR3 sequence is 17 residues long. V dropped 7 bases and J dropped 1 base, with 20 bases sitting between them. The germline V gene encodes CDR1 LNHDA and CDR2 SQIVND (reference sequence). CDR3 coding DNA: TGTGCCAGTACCGCCGGGGGGGGGATTAGGAGCAATCAGCCCCAGCATTTT. This gives the protein CASTAGGGIRSNQPQHF.

The chain uses TRBV28 and TRBJ2-7; no clear D gene. The ends were cut back, 8 bases at V and 4 bases at J, with 12 bases in the middle. Germline assignment: CDR1 MDHEN and CDR2 SYDVKM. This CDR3 spans 12 amino acids. Here the CDR3 DNA reads TGTGCCAGCTCTTCCTGGCGGTACGAGCAGTACTTC. Its protein product is CASSSWRYEQYF.

CDR3 nucleotide sequence: TGTGCCAGCAGCTTGGAGGCGGCCAAAAACATTCAGTACTTC. Translating it yields CASSLEAAKNIQYF. The chain employs TRBV5-4 and TRBJ2-4, with no clear D. From germline, CDR1 is SGHNT and CDR2 YYREEE (reference sequence). V was pared by 0 bases and J by 1 base, with 5 bases between. This CDR3 region has 14 residues.

This clone was seen once. The rearrangement links TRBV7-8 to TRBJ2-3; 8 nucleotides match TRBD1. Germline CDR1 is SGHVS and CDR2 is FQNEAQ. The CDR3 runs 14 residues. Germline trimming cut 7 bases from V and 7 bases from J; bases unmatched to any gene: 10. The CDR3 DNA is TGTGCCAGCACCCCTGGGACAGGCGTAAATACGCAGTATTTT. Its translation is CASTPGTGVNTQYF.